Shown below are 5 T cell receptor beta chains from a single sample sequenced in a study of graft-versus-host responses after intestinal transplantation. These receptors' targets are unknown. Sequenced by immunoSEQ multiplex PCR; TCRdb stores in-frame clones only, minus some. The table records more than 95,000 clones, about nine tenths of them present only once. The sample was unstimulated CD4+ T cells sorted from spleen or lymph node cells, taken before intestinal transplant. The receptors derive from a human donor who received an intestinal transplant.

The chain has TRBV25-1 and TRBJ2-3; D may be TRBD2 (6 bases). This CDR3 has 17 amino acids. Germline CDR1 and CDR2: MGHDK and SYGVNS. V lost 3 bases and J lost 3, with 19 bases in between. The CDR3 DNA is TGTGCCAGCAGTGATCGGCTCGGAGTTGCGGGAACAGATACGCAGTATTTT. Translated: CASSDRLGVAGTDTQYF.

J is TRBJ2-1 and V is TRBV7-9; 7 bases line up with TRBD2. Per the germline V gene, CDR1 is SEHNR and CDR2 is FQNEAQ (reference sequence). The V and J ends lost 4 bases and 2 bases, in that order; junction bases with no gene match: 5. This CDR3 is built from 15 residues. CDR3 sequence: CASSSSRGTYNEQFF. CDR3 nucleotides: TGTGCCAGCAGCTCATCGCGGGGGACCTACAATGAGCAGTTCTTC.

This chain joins TRBV30 and TRBJ1-2; 8 bases are shared with TRBD1. The germline V gene encodes CDR1 GTSNPN and CDR2 SVGIG (reference sequence). This CDR3 spans 14 amino acids. V was pared by 0 bases and J by 7 bases, with 7 bases of the junction left unmatched. CDR3 sequence: CAWSVLVTGVGYTF. DNA for the CDR3: TGTGCCTGGAGTGTACTAGTGACAGGGGTTGGCTACACCTTC.

Of note for this clone: Since no conserved phenylalanine or tryptophan closes the CDR3, a read error is the likely cause. This chain uses TRBV6-6 with TRBJ1-6; the match to TRBD1 covers 7 bases. Germline lookup yields CDR1 MNHNY and CDR2 SVGAGI (reference sequence). The CDR3 has 13 residues. V lost 6 bases to trimming and J lost 10 bases; unmatched junction nucleotides: 6. The CDR3 reads CASSKDRDSPLHS. The CDR3 DNA reads as TGTGCCAGCAGCAAAGACAGGGACTCACCCCTCCACTCT.

Concerning this clone itself: The sample holds other DNA sequences that translate to the same CDR3. The genes are TRBV18 and TRBJ2-1; 8 nucleotides align to TRBD2. The length of the CDR3 is 14 residues. In germline, CDR1 is KGHSH, CDR2 LQKENI. The trim removed 6 bases at V and 5 bases at J, leaving 6 bases unmatched. DNA for the CDR3: TGTGCCAGCTCGCCCCTAGCGGGTGACAATGAGCAGTTCTTC. As protein: CASSPLAGDNEQFF. Filled out from reference TRBV18 and TRBJ2-1, the complete variable domain reads NAGVMQNPRHLVRRRGQEARLRCSPMKGHSHVYWYRQLPEEGLKFMVYLQKENIIDESGMPKERFSAEFPKEGPSILRIQQVVRGDSAAYFCASSPLAGDNEQFFGPGTRLTVL.